A selection of T cell receptor beta chains follows, all from one sample in a study of lymphopenia after photon versus proton radiotherapy. Clones were sequenced by immunoSEQ multiplex PCR, and TCRdb holds only the in-frame ones, with some missing. The data contain about 55,000 clones, approximately 84% of them singletons. The material sequenced was peripheral blood, taken from a patient treated with proton-based radiotherapy. The receptors here all came from a man in his sixties with pancreatic cancer. Each CDR3 is given with its conserved first and last residue. The D gene is left open where the match is weak. Size is stated for part of the rows, as once, few or many counts, or as a class when the clone is expanded.

NA NA TRBJ1-1 TRBV11-1 CASSLKSNTEAFF TGTGCCAGCAGCTTAAAGTCGAACACTGAAGCTTTCTTT
NA once TRBJ2-1 TRBV7-9 CASSYPQGEQFF TGTGCCAGCAGCTACCCACAAGGGGAGCAGTTCTTC
NA NA TRBJ2-7 TRBV7-2 CASSLAGGPIYEQYF TGTGCCAGCAGCTTAGCGGGAGGCCCAATCTACGAGCAGTACTTC
NA once TRBJ1-5 TRBV5-5 CASSLRDQGLGQPQHF TGTGCCAGCAGCTTGAGGGATCAGGGTTTGGGTCAGCCCCAGCATTTT
NA NA TRBJ1-2 TRBV28 CALGGHPDGYTF TGTGCCTTGGGGGGACACCCGGATGGCTACACCTTC
TRBD2 once TRBJ2-2 TRBV2 CASNVAGGYTGELFF TGTGCCAGCAATGTAGCGGGAGGGTACACCGGGGAGCTGTTTTTT
NA NA TRBJ2-5 TRBV18 CASSPRSGVQETQYF TGTGCCAGCTCACCTCGTAGCGGAGTACAAGAGACCCAGTACTTC
NA NA TRBJ2-5 TRBV6-5 CASSRGGTQETQYF TGTGCCAGCAGCCGAGGGGGTACTCAAGAGACCCAGTACTTC
TRBD1 NA TRBJ2-7 TRBV25-1 CASSEPAGTGDYEQYF TGTGCCAGCAGTGAGCCCGCCGGGACAGGAGACTACGAGCAGTACTTC
NA NA TRBJ2-1 TRBV7-7 CASSLALGSYNEQFF TGTGCTAGCAGCTTGGCCCTGGGGTCCTACAATGAGCAGTTCTTC
NA NA TRBJ1-6 TRBV7-9 CATTAQAHNNSPLHF TGTGCCACTACCGCCCAGGCCCACAATAATTCACCCCTCCACTTT
NA NA TRBJ2-7 TRBV9 CASSRVSLGGEQYF TGTGCCAGCAGCCGAGTGTCCTTAGGGGGCGAGCAGTACTTC
NA NA TRBJ1-1 TRBV7-9 CASSLENIEAFF TGTGCCAGCAGCTTAGAAAACATAGAAGCTTTCTTT
NA NA TRBJ2-7 TRBV19 CASSNLRTYGEQYF TGTGCCAGTAGTAACTTGCGGACCTACGGCGAGCAGTACTTC
NA NA TRBJ1-1 TRBV6-5 CASSSYSEAFF TGTGCCAGCAGTTCGTATTCTGAAGCTTTCTTT
NA NA TRBJ1-2 TRBV5-1 CASSLGDNMGYGYTF TGCGCCAGCAGCTTGGGGGACAACATGGGCTATGGCTACACCTTC
TRBD1 once TRBJ1-4 TRBV19 CASSRAGTGLEKLFF TGTGCCAGTAGTAGGGCCGGGACAGGTCTTGAAAAACTGTTTTTT
NA NA TRBJ2-3 TRBV29-1 CSVVASTDTQYF TGCAGCGTTGTTGCGAGCACAGATACGCAGTATTTT
TRBD2 NA TRBJ2-1 TRBV2 CASRKGLAGAHEQFF TGTGCCAGCAGAAAGGGACTAGCGGGAGCCCATGAGCAGTTCTTC
TRBD1 NA TRBJ1-4 TRBV28 CASSPHGTGFEKLFF TGTGCCAGCAGCCCCCACGGGACAGGGTTTGAAAAACTGTTTTTT
NA NA TRBJ1-1 TRBV12-2 CQEDREGTEAFF TGTCAAGAGGACAGGGAAGGTACTGAAGCTTTCTTT
NA NA TRBJ2-4 TRBV27 CASRITSGGKNIQYF TGTGCCAGCAGAATAACTTCAGGAGGCAAAAACATTCAGTACTTC
TRBD2 NA TRBJ2-7 TRBV28 CASKTSGRGEQYF TGTGCCAGCAAGACTAGCGGGAGAGGCGAGCAGTACTTC
NA NA TRBJ2-1 TRBV9 CASSGPTYNEQFF TGTGCCAGCAGTGGTCCGACCTACAATGAGCAGTTCTTC
NA NA TRBJ2-1 TRBV27 CASSLHRVRNEQFF TGTGCCAGCAGTCTACACAGGGTTCGCAATGAGCAGTTCTTC
NA NA TRBJ2-1 TRBV7-3 CASPNPRRGANNNEQFF TGTGCCAGCCCCAACCCACGTCGCGGGGCAAACAACAATGAGCAGTTCTTC
NA NA TRBJ1-5 TRBV4-1 CASSQDLQGQPQHF TGCGCCAGCAGCCAAGATTTACAGGGTCAGCCCCAGCATTTT
TRBD1 NA TRBJ1-2 TRBV27 CASSLAPGQGNYGYTF TGTGCCAGCAGTCTCGCTCCGGGACAGGGCAACTATGGCTACACCTTC
NA few TRBJ2-4 TRBV15 CATSMGWGKNIQYF TGTGCCACCAGCATGGGTTGGGGCAAAAACATTCAGTACTTC
TRBD1 NA TRBJ1-2 TRBV6-5 CASSPRDSYNYGYTF TGTGCCAGCAGTCCCCGGGACAGTTATAACTATGGCTACACCTTC
TRBD1 NA TRBJ1-5 TRBV7-2 CASSPGDRGRRNQPQHF TGTGCCAGCAGCCCAGGCGACAGGGGGCGCCGCAATCAGCCCCAGCATTTT
NA once TRBJ2-5 TRBV11-2 CASSLYPGLTYF TGTGCCAGCAGCTTGTACCCGGGACTTACGTACTTC
TRBD2 few TRBJ2-3 TRBV4-2 CASSPYLTSGDTDTQYF TGTGCCAGCAGCCCGTACCTTACTAGCGGAGACACAGATACGCAGTATTTT
NA NA TRBJ2-5 TRBV4-3 CASSQGVGASWETQYF TGCGCCAGCAGCCAAGGGGTGGGAGCGTCCTGGGAGACCCAGTACTTC
NA NA TRBJ1-1 TRBV18 CASSLTQGRTEAFF TGTGCCAGCTCATTAACCCAGGGGAGGACTGAAGCTTTCTTT
NA NA TRBJ2-3 TRBV4-3 CASSQGIIFTDTQYF TGCGCCAGCAGCCAAGGCATCATATTCACAGATACGCAGTATTTT
NA NA TRBJ2-7 TRBV5-8 CARTVYEQYF TGTGCCAGGACAGTCTACGAGCAGTACTTC
NA NA TRBJ1-1 TRBV5-1 CASSLLARNTEAFF TGCGCCAGCAGCTTGCTAGCAAGGAACACTGAAGCTTTCTTT
TRBD1 NA TRBJ1-1 TRBV5-1 CASSLLDRGSTEAFF TGCGCCAGCAGCTTGCTGGACAGGGGAAGCACTGAAGCTTTCTTT
NA NA TRBJ1-1 TRBV2 CASSEARETEAFF TGTGCCAGCAGTGAAGCGAGGGAGACTGAAGCTTTCTTT
TRBD2 NA TRBJ2-1 TRBV28 CASSTRLAVSYNEQFF TGTGCCAGCAGCACACGACTAGCGGTGAGCTACAATGAGCAGTTCTTC
NA once TRBJ1-5 TRBV27 CASSLQGWGNQPQHF TGTGCCAGCAGTTTACAGGGATGGGGCAATCAGCCCCAGCATTTT
TRBD2 few TRBJ2-7 TRBV29-1 CSVVPTSGAGPEQYF TGCAGCGTTGTACCCACTAGCGGGGCGGGTCCCGAGCAGTACTTC
NA once TRBJ2-5 TRBV13 CASSFTGRQETQYF TGTGCCAGCAGCTTTACAGGGCGGCAAGAGACCCAGTACTTC
NA NA TRBJ1-3 TRBV2 CASKGAFGNTIYF TGTGCCAGTAAAGGGGCTTTTGGAAACACCATATATTTT
NA medium-sized TRBJ1-2 TRBV9 CASSVAGGESGYTF TGTGCCAGCAGCGTAGCTGGGGGGGAGAGTGGCTACACCTTC
TRBD2 NA TRBJ2-1 TRBV28 CASSSSGRGSNEQFF TGTGCCAGCAGTTCCAGCGGGAGGGGAAGTAATGAGCAGTTCTTC
TRBD1 NA TRBJ1-2 TRBV7-2 CASSPAARTGSRAYGYTF TGTGCCAGCAGCCCTGCGGCCAGGACAGGTAGTAGGGCCTATGGCTACACCTTC
TRBD2 once TRBJ2-1 TRBV30 CAWSVKGLAGNEQFF TGTGCCTGGAGTGTAAAGGGGCTAGCGGGCAATGAGCAGTTCTTC
NA NA TRBJ2-7 TRBV7-2 CASSLVGGIVSYEQYF TGTGCCAGCAGCTTAGTTGGGGGAATAGTCTCCTACGAGCAGTACTTC
TRBD1 few TRBJ1-5 TRBV2 CATSGQGGGNQPQHF TGTGCCACCTCGGGACAGGGGGGAGGCAATCAGCCCCAGCATTTT
NA NA TRBJ1-5 TRBV27 CASISIPAANRASSNQPQHF TGTGCCAGCATCTCCATTCCCGCTGCGAACAGGGCGTCGAGCAATCAGCCCCAGCATTTT
TRBD2 few TRBJ2-3 TRBV4-1 CASSPPLGLAGIDTQYF TGCGCCAGCAGCCCTCCGCTGGGACTAGCGGGAATAGATACGCAGTATTTT
NA NA TRBJ2-1 TRBV9 CASSLGLSNYNEQFF TGTGCCAGCAGCCTAGGTTTATCCAACTACAATGAGCAGTTCTTC
TRBD1 NA TRBJ2-1 TRBV6-5 CASRGQGASDEQFF TGTGCCAGCAGAGGACAGGGGGCTTCAGATGAGCAGTTCTTC
TRBD1 NA TRBJ2-7 TRBV4-2 CASSQGQGNYEQYF TGTGCCAGCAGCCAAGGACAGGGAAACTACGAGCAGTACTTC
NA NA TRBJ2-1 TRBV5-1 CASSFHYNEQFF TGCGCCAGCAGCTTTCACTACAATGAGCAGTTCTTC